This T cell receptor beta chain was sequenced for a study of T cell clonality in common variable immunodeficiency. About this clone: The target antigen is unknown. The read comes to an end 3 residues before the CDR3 does, leaving the germline J gene to fill in the end.

Study results and caveats: Fewer deletions and N-nucleotide insertions were reportedly seen in common variable immunodeficiency TCR beta sequences. Compared with controls, CVID subjects had fewer shared TCRbeta clones.

The method was immunoSEQ multiplex PCR; TCRdb's version includes in-frame clones alone and lacks a portion of them. The sample lists roughly 20,000 clones, none appearing once, the ten largest making up 2% to 3%. CVID subjects were some 16 female and 29 male, aged about 8 to 65. The V end lost 2 bases, the J end lost 4 bases, and 13 bases lay between the germline ends. CDR1 and CDR2 (germline): SGHRS, YFSETQ. The CDR3 sequence is 14 residues long. Sequenced sample: peripheral blood mononuclear cells. This receptor was obtained from a human donor with common variable immunodeficiency. This chain connects TRBV5-1 to TRBJ2-7, with a tentative D call TRBD1 (6 bases). The part of the CDR3 DNA that was read is TGCGCCAGCAGCTTAGAGACAGGCTATTACGAG. Protein sequence: CASSLETGYYE. The full-length CDR3 reads as CASSLETGYYEQYF.